This is a list of T cell receptor beta chains from one sample in a study of identical twins. One entry per CDR3 protein results from TCRdb running MiXCR on the 5' RACE reads. The table lists about 700,000 distinct CDR3 sequences, approximately 9% of them singletons. This same sample was also taken into another study, of yellow fever vaccine responses in identical twins.

The sequenced sample consisted of PBMCs. All receptors come from a woman between 18 and 30 years old in good health. The CDR3 runs from the conserved cysteine through the conserved F or W. Only some rows state a clone size, as once, few, many or a class for expanded clones.

clone_size j_call v_call cdr3_length cdr3_aa
few TRBJ2-5 TRBV7-2 17 CASSFPAGTVLGETQYF
. TRBJ2-7 TRBV10-3 13 CAISESKSDEQYF
few TRBJ2-5 TRBV5-1 16 CASSLVLTTRQETQYF
. TRBJ2-5 TRBV19 13 CASSGRAGETQYF
few TRBJ2-7 TRBV28 16 CASSPRWRQGAEGQYF
. TRBJ1-2 TRBV6-1 15 CASSELSGGYGGYTF
. TRBJ1-1 TRBV28 11 CASSLSYEAFF
many TRBJ1-2 TRBV12-3/TRBV12-4 15 CASSSGTGTYYGYTF
few TRBJ1-1 TRBV24-1 14 CATSEGRVGTEAFF
. TRBJ2-7 TRBV5-1 12 CASGRRYYEQYF